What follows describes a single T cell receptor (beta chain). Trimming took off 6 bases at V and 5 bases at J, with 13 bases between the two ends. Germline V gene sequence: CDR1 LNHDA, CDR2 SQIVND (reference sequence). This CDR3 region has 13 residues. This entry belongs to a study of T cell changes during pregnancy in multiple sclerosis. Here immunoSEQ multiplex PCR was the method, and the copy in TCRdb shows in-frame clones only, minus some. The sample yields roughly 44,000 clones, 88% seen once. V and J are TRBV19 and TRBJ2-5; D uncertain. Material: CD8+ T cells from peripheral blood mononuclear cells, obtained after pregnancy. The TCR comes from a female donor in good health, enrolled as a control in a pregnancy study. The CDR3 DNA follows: TGTGCCAGTAGGATGACAATGGCGGAGACCCAGTACTTC. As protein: CASRMTMAETQYF.